The clone carrying this T cell receptor (beta chain) has at least ten counts. Its specificity is not known. From germline, CDR1 is MDHEN and CDR2 SYDVKM. This CDR3 comprises 17 residues. V dropped 5 bases and J dropped 2; count of bases not matched to a gene: 12. This sample was included in a study of T cell repertoires in cytomegalovirus infection. Study background: Matching HLA type, along with CMV infection, was indicated by public TCR beta signatures.

Study findings and constraints: HLA-C-restricted CMV clonotypes gave the most frequent clonotype in two of eight donors.

TCRdb ran MiXCR on the reads and lists one entry per CDR3 protein. The sample lists about 330,000 distinct CDR3 sequences, approximately 9.5% occurring once. This clonotype originated in a human donor in good health (CMV status not recorded). Some clones in this sample may be carry-over from other donors' samples. The chain carries TRBV28 and TRBJ2-7, with 10 nucleotides matching TRBD2. The sequenced sample consisted of PBMCs. As DNA, the CDR3 is TGTGCCAGCAGTCACTCCCGGACTAGCGGAGATCCCTACGAGCAGTACTTC. This sequence encodes CASSHSRTSGDPYEQYF.